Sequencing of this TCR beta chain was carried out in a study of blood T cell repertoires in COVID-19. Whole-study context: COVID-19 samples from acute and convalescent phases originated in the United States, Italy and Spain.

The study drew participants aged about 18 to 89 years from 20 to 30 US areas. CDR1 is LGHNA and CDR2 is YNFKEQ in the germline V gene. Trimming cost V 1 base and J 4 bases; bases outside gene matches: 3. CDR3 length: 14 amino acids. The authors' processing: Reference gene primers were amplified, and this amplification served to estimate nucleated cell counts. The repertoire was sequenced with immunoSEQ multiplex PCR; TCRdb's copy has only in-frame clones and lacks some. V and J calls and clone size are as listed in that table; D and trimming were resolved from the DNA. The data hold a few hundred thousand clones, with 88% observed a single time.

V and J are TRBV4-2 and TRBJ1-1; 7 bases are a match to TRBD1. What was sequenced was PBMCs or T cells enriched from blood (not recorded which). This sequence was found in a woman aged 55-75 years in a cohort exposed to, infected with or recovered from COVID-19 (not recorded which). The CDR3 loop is CASSQATGFTEAFF. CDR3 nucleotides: TGTGCCAGCAGCCAAGCGACAGGGTTCACTGAAGCTTTCTTT.